This TCR beta chain was sequenced in a study of T cells after yellow fever vaccination. Study-level results: The study re-detected most primary-vaccination clones after the booster (roughly 96% CD4, around 89% CD8). Bulk-population clonotypes that are abundant could appear as contaminants in FACS-sorted repertoires.

The CDR3 runs 13 residues. CDR1 LGHDT and CDR2 YNNKEL come from the germline V gene (reference sequence). V was cut by 0 bases and J by 7 bases, with 7 bases left in between. For this clonotype: The antigen remains unidentified.

A single record per CDR3 protein comes from TCRdb applying MiXCR to the 5' RACE reads. The sample records around 360,000 distinct CDR3 sequences, 9.5% to 13% being singletons. The sequenced sample was PBMCs, obtained on the day of the first yellow fever vaccination. J is TRBJ1-5 and V is TRBV3-1; D remains ambiguous. This sequence originates from a man younger than 30 who received the YFV17D yellow fever vaccine. Here the CDR3 DNA reads TGTGCCAGCAGCCAAGACTATCGGCAGCCCCAGCATTTT. It translates to CASSQDYRQPQHF.